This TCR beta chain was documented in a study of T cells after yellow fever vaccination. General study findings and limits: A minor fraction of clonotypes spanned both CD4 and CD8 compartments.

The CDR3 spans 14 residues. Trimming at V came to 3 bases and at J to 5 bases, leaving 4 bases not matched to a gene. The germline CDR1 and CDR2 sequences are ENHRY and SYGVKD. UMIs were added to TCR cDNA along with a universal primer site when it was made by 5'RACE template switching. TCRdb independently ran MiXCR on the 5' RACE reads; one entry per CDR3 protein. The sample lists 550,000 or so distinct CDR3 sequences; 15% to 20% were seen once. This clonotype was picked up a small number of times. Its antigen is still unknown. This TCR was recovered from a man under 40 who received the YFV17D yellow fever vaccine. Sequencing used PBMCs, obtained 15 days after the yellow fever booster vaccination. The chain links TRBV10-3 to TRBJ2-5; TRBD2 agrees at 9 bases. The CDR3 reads CAISEAGGGETQYF. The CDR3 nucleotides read TGTGCCATCAGTGAAGCGGGAGGAGGGGAGACCCAGTACTTC.